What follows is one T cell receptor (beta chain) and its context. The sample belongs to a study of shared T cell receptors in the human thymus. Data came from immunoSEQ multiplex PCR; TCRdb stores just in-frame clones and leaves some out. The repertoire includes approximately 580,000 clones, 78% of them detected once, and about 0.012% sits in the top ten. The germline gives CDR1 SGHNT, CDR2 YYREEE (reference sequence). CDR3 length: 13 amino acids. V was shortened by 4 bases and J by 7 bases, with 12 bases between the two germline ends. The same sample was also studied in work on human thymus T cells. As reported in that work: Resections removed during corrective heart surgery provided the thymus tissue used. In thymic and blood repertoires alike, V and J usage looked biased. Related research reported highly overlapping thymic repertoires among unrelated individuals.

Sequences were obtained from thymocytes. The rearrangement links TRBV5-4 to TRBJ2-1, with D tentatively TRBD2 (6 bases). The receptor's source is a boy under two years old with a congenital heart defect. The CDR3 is CASSLAWGNEQFF. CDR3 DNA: TGTGCCAGCAGCCTAGCGTGGGGGAATGAGCAGTTCTTC.